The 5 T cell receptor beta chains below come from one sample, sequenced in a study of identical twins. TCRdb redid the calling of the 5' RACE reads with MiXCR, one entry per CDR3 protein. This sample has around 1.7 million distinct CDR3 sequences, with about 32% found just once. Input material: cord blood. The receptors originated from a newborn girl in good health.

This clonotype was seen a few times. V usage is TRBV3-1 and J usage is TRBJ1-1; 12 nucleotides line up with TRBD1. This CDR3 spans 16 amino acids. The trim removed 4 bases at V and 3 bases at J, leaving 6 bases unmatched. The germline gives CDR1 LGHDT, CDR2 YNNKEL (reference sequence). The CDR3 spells CASSPRDRGPDTEAFF. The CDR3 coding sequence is TGTGCCAGCAGCCCCCGGGACAGGGGGCCAGACACTGAAGCTTTCTTT.

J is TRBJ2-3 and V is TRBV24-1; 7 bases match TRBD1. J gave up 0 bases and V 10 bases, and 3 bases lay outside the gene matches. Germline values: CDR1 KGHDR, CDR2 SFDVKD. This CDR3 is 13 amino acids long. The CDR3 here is CATKGQSTDTQYF. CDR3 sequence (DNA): TGTGCCACGAAGGGACAGAGCACAGATACGCAGTATTTT.

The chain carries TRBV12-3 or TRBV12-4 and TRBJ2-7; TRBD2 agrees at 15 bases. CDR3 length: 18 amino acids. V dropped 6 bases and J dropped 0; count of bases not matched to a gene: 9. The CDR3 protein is CASRQGLAGGESSYEQYF. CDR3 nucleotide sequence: TGTGCCAGCAGGCAGGGACTAGCGGGGGGCGAGAGCTCCTACGAGCAGTACTTC.

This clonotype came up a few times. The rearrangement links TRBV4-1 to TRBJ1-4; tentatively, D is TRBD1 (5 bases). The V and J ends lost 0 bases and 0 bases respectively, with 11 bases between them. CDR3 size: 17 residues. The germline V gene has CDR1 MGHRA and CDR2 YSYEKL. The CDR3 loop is CASSQDGTGATNEKLFF. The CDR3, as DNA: TGCGCCAGCAGCCAAGATGGGACGGGAGCAACTAATGAAAAACTGTTTTTT.

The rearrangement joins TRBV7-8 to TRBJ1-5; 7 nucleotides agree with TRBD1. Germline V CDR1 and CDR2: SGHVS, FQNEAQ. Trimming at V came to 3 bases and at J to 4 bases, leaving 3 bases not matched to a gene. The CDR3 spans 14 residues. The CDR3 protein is CASSFGQVNQPQHF. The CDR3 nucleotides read TGTGCCAGCAGCTTTGGACAGGTTAATCAGCCCCAGCATTTT.